A single sample gave rise to the 19 T cell receptor beta chains below, sequenced in a study of OX40 agonist ivuxolimab in advanced cancers. Repertoires were generated with immunoSEQ multiplex PCR, while TCRdb's copy carries only in-frame clones and drops some. The table lists 20,000 to 25,000 clones, more than 80% of them singletons, with over 15% in the top ten. Sequencing used CD4+ or CD8+ T cells sorted from blood, obtained in a trial of the OX40 agonist ivuxolimab. Every receptor here comes from an adult with an advanced solid tumor such as melanoma, head and neck, liver or kidney cancer.

This rearrangement joins TRBV28 to TRBJ1-5; D perhaps matches TRBD1 (5 bases). V was trimmed by 3 bases and J by 5 bases, leaving 8 bases between them. This CDR3 contains 13 residues. Per germline, CDR1 MDHEN and CDR2 SYDVKM. The CDR3 region is CASSFGGDQPQHF. The CDR3 coding sequence is TGTGCCAGCAGTTTCGGGGGGGATCAGCCCCAGCATTTT.

J is TRBJ2-7 and V is TRBV5-1, with TRBD2 identical over 10 bases. The CDR3 extends over 15 amino acids. V shed 1 base, J shed 3 bases, and the junction held 4 bases outside the gene matches. Germline V gene sequence: CDR1 SGHRS, CDR2 YFSETQ. The CDR3 spells CASSLTSGNFYEQYF. In nucleotides, the CDR3 is TGCGCCAGCAGCTTGACTAGCGGGAACTTCTACGAGCAGTACTTC.

Comments on this clone: A read error may produce the germline difference seen at one junction end. The same CDR3 also results from other DNA sequences found in this sample. The genes are TRBV27 and TRBJ2-2; the D gene is possibly TRBD1 (6 bases). Germline CDR1 is MNHEY and CDR2 is SMNVEV (reference sequence). The CDR3 runs to 13 residues. The CDR3 spells CASRQGPTGELFF. The CDR3 nucleotides are TGTGCCAGCAGACAGGGCCCCACCGGAGAGCTGTTTTTT.

This clone has just a few counts. V gene TRBV9 combines with J gene TRBJ2-1, with a weak D call TRBD2 (5 bases). In germline, CDR1 is SGDLS, CDR2 YYNGEE. V was cut by 1 base and J by 9 bases, with 17 bases left in between. This CDR3 has 15 residues. CDR3 protein: CASSVIGQVGSEQFF. In nucleotides, the CDR3 is TGTGCCAGCAGCGTAATCGGGCAGGTGGGGAGTGAGCAGTTCTTC.

This clone appeared once. The genes are TRBV19 and TRBJ1-2, with D hard to call. The CDR3 covers 13 residues. The V gene's germline CDR1 is LNHDA and CDR2 SQIVND (reference sequence). Trimming shortened V by 7 bases and J by 3 bases, and 12 bases separated the two germline ends. The CDR3 loop is CASTGAPYYGYTF. In nucleotides, the CDR3 is TGTGCCAGTACCGGAGCCCCTTACTATGGCTACACCTTC.

The chain couples TRBV28 to TRBJ2-7, with TRBD2 as a possible D gene (6 bases). The ends were cut back, 11 bases at V and 1 base at J, with 12 bases in the middle. The CDR3 covers 12 residues. The V gene's germline CDR1 is MDHEN and CDR2 SYDVKM. The CDR3 here is CAGGQGSYEQYF. CDR3 DNA sequence: TGTGCCGGAGGGCAGGGATCCTACGAGCAGTACTTC.

This clone occurred a few times. The chain uses TRBV5-4 and TRBJ2-7; unclear D gene. The CDR3 consists of 13 residues. From germline, CDR1 is SGHNT and CDR2 YYREEE (reference sequence). The V gene lost 0 bases and the J gene lost 3 bases, with 7 bases spanning the gap. CDR3 in amino acids: CASSLGVLYEQYF. In DNA form, the CDR3 reads TGTGCCAGCAGCTTGGGGGTCCTCTACGAGCAGTACTTC.

The chain carries TRBV7-3 and TRBJ2-1; perhaps TRBD2 as D (6 bases). Germline loops: CDR1 SGHTA, CDR2 FQGTGA. V lost 5 bases to trimming and J lost 3 bases, with 11 bases between them. The CDR3 spans 14 residues. In DNA form, the CDR3 reads TGTGCCAGCAGCCATGACGGGGGCTACAATGAGCAGTTCTTC. It translates to CASSHDGGYNEQFF.

The chain links TRBV9 to TRBJ2-7; possibly TRBD2 for D (6 bases). This CDR3 is 14 amino acids long. CDR1 is SGDLS, CDR2 YYNGEE, per germline. V was trimmed by 3 bases and J by 0 bases, leaving 10 bases between them. The CDR3 nucleotides read TGTGCCAGCAGCGGGGACTCGGGCTCCTACGAGCAGTACTTC. Translation gives CASSGDSGSYEQYF. Filled out from reference TRBV9 and TRBJ2-7, the complete variable domain reads DSGVTQTPKHLITATGQRVTLRCSPRSGDLSVYWYQQSLDQGLQFLIQYYNGEERAKGNILERFSAQQFPDLHSELNLSSLELGDSALYFCASSGDSGSYEQYFGPGTRLTVT.

V and J are TRBV7-2 and TRBJ1-1, with 7 bases lining up with TRBD1. Germline CDR1 is SGHTA and CDR2 is FQGNSA. The CDR3 loop spans 14 amino acids. Trimming removed 5 bases from V and 6 bases from J; junction bases left unmatched: 9. Written as DNA, the CDR3 is TGTGCCAGCAGCATTTCGGCCGGGACAGCTGAAGCTTTCTTT. This translates into CASSISAGTAEAFF.

The chain couples TRBV2 to TRBJ2-7; D unresolved. Between the trimmed V and J ends, which lost 4 bases and 5 bases, there was a span of 12 bases. This CDR3 is 13 amino acids long. CDR1 and CDR2 (germline): SNHLY, FYNNEI. The CDR3 loop reads CASSVQVGHEQYF. CDR3 sequence (DNA): TGTGCCAGCAGTGTCCAGGTGGGCCACGAGCAGTACTTC.

The V gene is TRBV27, the J gene TRBJ1-6, with D maybe TRBD1 (5 bases). V dropped 2 bases and J dropped 8 bases, with 7 bases sitting between them. CDR3 length: 13 amino acids. CDR1 and CDR2 from the germline V gene are MNHEY and SMNVEV (reference sequence). The CDR3 spells CASSLGRDSPLHF. CDR3 in DNA: TGTGCCAGCAGTTTAGGCAGGGATTCACCCCTCCACTTT.

The sample holds a few counts of this clone. V usage is TRBV7-9 and J usage is TRBJ1-1; no reliable D call. V was trimmed by 5 bases and J by 1 base, leaving 11 bases between them. CDR1 is SEHNR, CDR2 FQNEAQ, per germline (reference sequence). The CDR3 runs 14 residues. DNA for the CDR3: TGTGCCAGCAGCACCGGACGGAAGAACACTGAAGCTTTCTTT. Its translation is CASSTGRKNTEAFF.

In its sample, this clone was seen once. The J gene is TRBJ2-7, the V gene TRBV28, with TRBD2 identical over 11 bases. The CDR3 sequence is 13 residues long. With 8 bases clipped from V and 2 bases from J, the junction kept 2 bases outside the gene matches. Per the germline V gene, CDR1 is MDHEN and CDR2 is SYDVKM. The DNA of the CDR3 is TGTGCCAGCCGGACTAGCGGGCCCTACGAGCAGTACTTC. Amino acids: CASRTSGPYEQYF.

The J gene is TRBJ2-1, the V gene TRBV27, with 7 bases lining up with TRBD1. This CDR3 is 14 amino acids long. J gave up 3 bases and V 6 bases, and 5 bases lay outside the gene matches. Germline CDR1 MNHEY, CDR2 SMNVEV (reference sequence). The CDR3 reads CASSLNRGYNEQFF. CDR3 bases: TGTGCCAGCAGCCTCAACAGGGGCTACAATGAGCAGTTCTTC.

The chain combines TRBV18 with TRBJ1-2; 7 bases match TRBD1. CDR1 KGHSH and CDR2 LQKENI come from the germline V gene. This CDR3 comprises 17 residues. V lost 3 bases and J lost 4; bases outside the gene matches: 14. The CDR3 spells CASSPTLRDSALYGYTF. The CDR3, as DNA: TGTGCCAGCTCACCCACTCTTCGGGACAGTGCGCTCTATGGCTACACCTTC.

The rearrangement uses TRBV6-6 and TRBJ2-3; D is unresolved. V was clipped by 0 bases and J by 5 bases, with 12 bases between them. The germline CDR1 and CDR2 sequences are MNHNY and SVGAGI (reference sequence). This CDR3 spans 15 amino acids. CDR3 amino acids: CASSYSRQARDTQYF. The CDR3 DNA follows: TGTGCCAGCAGTTACTCGAGGCAAGCCCGAGATACGCAGTATTTT.

V usage is TRBV7-2 and J usage is TRBJ1-2; no reliable D call. The ends were cut back, 1 base at V and 1 base at J, with 4 bases in the middle. The CDR3 is made up of 13 amino acids. CDR1 and CDR2 from the germline V gene are SGHTA and FQGNSA. The CDR3 protein is CASSLDNNYGYTF. CDR3 nucleotides: TGTGCCAGCAGCTTAGACAATAACTATGGCTACACCTTC.

This clone has only one observation. V and J are TRBV4-1 and TRBJ1-3; D gene unclear. Trimming shortened V by 0 bases and J by 0 bases, and 15 bases separated the two germline ends. The CDR3 spans 18 residues. Germline CDR1 and CDR2: MGHRA and YSYEKL. The CDR3 sequence: CASSQDLTDGASGNTIYF. The CDR3, as DNA: TGCGCCAGCAGCCAAGATCTGACCGACGGCGCCTCTGGAAACACCATATATTTT.